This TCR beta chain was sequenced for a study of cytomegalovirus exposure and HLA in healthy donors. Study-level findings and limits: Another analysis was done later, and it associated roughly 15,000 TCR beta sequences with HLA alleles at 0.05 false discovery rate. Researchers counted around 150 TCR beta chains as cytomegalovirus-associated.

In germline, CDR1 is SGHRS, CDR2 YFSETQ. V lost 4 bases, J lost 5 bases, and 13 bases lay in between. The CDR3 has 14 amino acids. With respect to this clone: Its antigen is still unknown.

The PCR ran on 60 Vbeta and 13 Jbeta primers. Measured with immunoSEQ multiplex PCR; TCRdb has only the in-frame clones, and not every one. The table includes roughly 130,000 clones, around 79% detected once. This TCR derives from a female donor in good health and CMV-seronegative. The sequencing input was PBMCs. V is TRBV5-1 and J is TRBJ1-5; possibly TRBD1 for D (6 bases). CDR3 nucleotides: TGCGCCAGCAGCACCTGGGGGCTCGATCAGCCCCAGCATTTT. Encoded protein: CASSTWGLDQPQHF.